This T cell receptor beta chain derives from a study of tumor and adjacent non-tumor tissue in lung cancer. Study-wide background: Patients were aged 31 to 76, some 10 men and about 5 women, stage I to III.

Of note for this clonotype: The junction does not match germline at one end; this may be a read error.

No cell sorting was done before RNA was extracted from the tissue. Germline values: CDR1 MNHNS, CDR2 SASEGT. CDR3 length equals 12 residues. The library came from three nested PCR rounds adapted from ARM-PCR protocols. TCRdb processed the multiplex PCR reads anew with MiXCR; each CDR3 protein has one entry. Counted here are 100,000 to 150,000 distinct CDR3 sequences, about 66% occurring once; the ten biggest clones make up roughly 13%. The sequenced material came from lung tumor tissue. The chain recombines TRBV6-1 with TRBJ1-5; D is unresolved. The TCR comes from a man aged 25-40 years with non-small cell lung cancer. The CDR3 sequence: CTRSERPKPQHF. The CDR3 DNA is TGTACCAGAAGTGAACGGCCCAAACCCCAGCATTTT.